These T cell receptor beta chains were read from a single sample in a study of blood T cell repertoires in COVID-19. Clones were read by immunoSEQ multiplex PCR, and TCRdb kept only the in-frame ones, dropping some. The sample lists more than 85,000 clones, 75% to 95% occurring once. The sample comprised peripheral blood. Receptor source: a man aged 18 to 35 with acute or convalescent COVID-19. CDR3s include the opening cysteine and the closing phenylalanine or tryptophan. Fields, in order: V gene, D gene, CDR3 protein. D genes are given only for firm matches.

v_call: TRBV19; d_call: TRBD1; cdr3_aa: CASSAYRGLGTEAFF
v_call: TRBV14; d_call: -; cdr3_aa: CASSLGPGGNEQYF
v_call: TRBV19; d_call: -; cdr3_aa: CASSSQRNTEAFF
v_call: TRBV18; d_call: -; cdr3_aa: CASSPFGSGSPYEQYF
v_call: TRBV19; d_call: -; cdr3_aa: CASSIGTDLSGGNTEAFF
v_call: TRBV10-3; d_call: TRBD2; cdr3_aa: CAISVGLAASTDTQYF
v_call: TRBV20-1; d_call: -; cdr3_aa: CSGQSGTGQYF
v_call: TRBV5-1; d_call: TRBD1; cdr3_aa: CASSLDRDRATPDLHF
v_call: TRBV12-3/TRBV12-4; d_call: -; cdr3_aa: CASRRSNDSPLHF
v_call: TRBV6-4; d_call: -; cdr3_aa: CASSPRAVYNEQFF
v_call: TRBV19; d_call: -; cdr3_aa: CASSIDPGQPQHF
v_call: TRBV5-5; d_call: -; cdr3_aa: CASSLGGVPSTDTQYF
v_call: TRBV5-1; d_call: -; cdr3_aa: CASSLAQTNNEQFF
v_call: TRBV5-1; d_call: TRBD1; cdr3_aa: CASRLWQGDEKLFF
v_call: TRBV21-1; d_call: -; cdr3_aa: CASNSPGLRETQYF
v_call: TRBV15; d_call: -; cdr3_aa: CATSSGGTDHEQYF
v_call: TRBV18; d_call: TRBD1; cdr3_aa: CASSPSQDRETEAFF
v_call: TRBV19; d_call: TRBD1; cdr3_aa: CASEGQGPPDTQYF
v_call: TRBV5-1; d_call: TRBD1; cdr3_aa: CASSLLPGQENSPLHF
v_call: TRBV5-1; d_call: -; cdr3_aa: CASMSNTEAFF
v_call: TRBV6-5; d_call: -; cdr3_aa: CASSYSISGNSPLHF
v_call: TRBV24-1; d_call: TRBD1; cdr3_aa: CATSDPDRRGAFF
v_call: TRBV27; d_call: -; cdr3_aa: CASSPLLAPDPYEQYF
v_call: TRBV5-1; d_call: TRBD2; cdr3_aa: CASSPGLAGTGELFF
v_call: TRBV19; d_call: TRBD2; cdr3_aa: CASRGRAVNNEQFF
v_call: TRBV6-1; d_call: TRBD1; cdr3_aa: CASSDRGQRELFF
v_call: TRBV19; d_call: -; cdr3_aa: CASSPTRPQGIGARNTEAFF
v_call: TRBV30; d_call: TRBD1; cdr3_aa: CAEQGADGYTF
v_call: TRBV7-6; d_call: TRBD2; cdr3_aa: CASRPNLGGSVYEQYF
v_call: TRBV6-5; d_call: -; cdr3_aa: CASSRRQAGGNTIYF
v_call: TRBV27; d_call: TRBD2; cdr3_aa: CASSLSWGGIYEQYF
v_call: TRBV3-1/TRBV3-2; d_call: -; cdr3_aa: CASSQAVSYGSPLHF
v_call: TRBV7-6; d_call: TRBD1; cdr3_aa: CASSLLPDRGVQDTQYF
v_call: TRBV5-4; d_call: TRBD1; cdr3_aa: CASSSLRDRASGYTF